This T cell receptor beta chain comes out of a study of blood T cell repertoires in COVID-19 (dated by TCRdb to 2020 to 2021). Concerning the study at large: Samples from collaborators originated in the United States, Italy and Spain and spanned both the acute and convalescent phases of COVID-19. The prospective study material was composed of cDNA or gDNA derived from T cells, B-cell-depleted T cells, or PBMCs. The dataset comprised deeply sampled blood TCRbeta repertoires from subjects exposed to, actively infected with, or recovered from COVID-19. A freely available public database, intended as a resource for researchers studying the immune response to SARS-CoV-2, is where the repertoires were released. The samples were drawn from two sources: the first 160 participants of the ongoing ImmuneRACE study, and 1,200 or so subjects contributed by 6 global collaborators. Sample metadata almost always included a de-identified subject ID, COVID-19 status, age in years and sex. Where HLA class I and class II types were available, the types were taken from metadata supplied by the sample provider, not from assay-based typing.

A note on this clone: This receptor's antigen is unknown. The record has no base qualities; no much larger clone is one base away.

Here is what the overall study found, with its caveats: The quantity of clinical and demographic metadata differed by source and by participant and was supplied without curation.

TCRbeta CDR3 regions were amplified from genomic DNA by means of the immunoSEQ Assay, a bias-controlled multiplex PCR. As for the authors' bioinformatics: Nucleated cell counts per sample were estimated from amplification of reference gene primers within the assay. Sequence reads were collapsed and filtered to measure the absolute abundance of every unique TCRbeta CDR3 rearrangement. For each sample, productive Simpson clonality was calculated by taking the square root of Simpson's diversity index across productive rearrangements. TCRdb provides this immuneACCESS table in a form limited to in-frame rearrangements. Some clones are lacking; in checked studies, under half of them reflect an unresolved V gene, and why the rest are absent is not known. The V and J calls and clone size come from that table; D and trimming were worked out from the DNA. This sample has tens of thousands of clones in its table, and roughly 71% of those were observed once. 25% to 35% of the sample is taken by the ten largest.

The collaborating institutions used their own protocols to collect whole blood in K2EDTA tubes. For TCRbeta analysis, collaborator samples were shipped as frozen whole blood, as isolated PBMCs, or as DNA extracted from either sample type. CDR1 and CDR2 were assigned from the germline V gene (reference sequence) as SEHNR and FQNEAQ. The CDR3 runs 16 amino acids, cysteine and phenylalanine included. CDR3 DNA only is kept here, 48 bases in frame from base 1. The trim is 1 base for V and 2 bases for J, with a gap of 12 bases between the germline ends. This sequence uses TRBV7-9 and TRBJ1-5; no confident D gene assignment can be made. The source of this sequence is a human donor in a cohort sampled during active COVID-19. The sequenced material came from peripheral blood. The DNA sequence follows: TGTGCCAGCAGCTTAGTAGTGGGCACGGGCAATCAGCCCCAGCATTTT. Its protein is CASSLVVGTGNQPQHF.